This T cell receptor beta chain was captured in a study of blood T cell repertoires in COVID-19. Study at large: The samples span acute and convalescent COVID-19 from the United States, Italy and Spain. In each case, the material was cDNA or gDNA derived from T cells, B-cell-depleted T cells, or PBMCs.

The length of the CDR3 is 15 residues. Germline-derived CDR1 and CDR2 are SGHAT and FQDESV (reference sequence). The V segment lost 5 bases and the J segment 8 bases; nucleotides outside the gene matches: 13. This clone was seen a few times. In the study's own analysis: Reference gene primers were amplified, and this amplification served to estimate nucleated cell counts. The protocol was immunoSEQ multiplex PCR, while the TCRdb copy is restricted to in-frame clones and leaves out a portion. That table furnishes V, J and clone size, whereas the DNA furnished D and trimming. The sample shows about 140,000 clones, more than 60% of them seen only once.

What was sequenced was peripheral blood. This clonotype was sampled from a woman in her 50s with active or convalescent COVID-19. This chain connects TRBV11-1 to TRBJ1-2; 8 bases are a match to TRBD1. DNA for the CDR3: TGTGCCAGCAGCGATTTTAACAGGGGGAAAAGAGGCTACACCTTC. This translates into CASSDFNRGKRGYTF.